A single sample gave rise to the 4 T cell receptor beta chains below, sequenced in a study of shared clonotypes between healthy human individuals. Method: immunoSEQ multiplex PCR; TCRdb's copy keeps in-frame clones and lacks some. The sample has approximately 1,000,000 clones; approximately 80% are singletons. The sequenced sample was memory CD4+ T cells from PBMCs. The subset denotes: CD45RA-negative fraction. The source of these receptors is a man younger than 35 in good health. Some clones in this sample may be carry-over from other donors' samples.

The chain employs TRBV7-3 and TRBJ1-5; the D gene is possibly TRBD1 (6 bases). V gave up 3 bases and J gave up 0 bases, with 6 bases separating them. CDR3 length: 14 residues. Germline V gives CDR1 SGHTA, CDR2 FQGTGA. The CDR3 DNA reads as TGTGCCAGCAGCTTCAGGGGTAGCAATCAGCCCCAGCATTTT. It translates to CASSFRGSNQPQHF.

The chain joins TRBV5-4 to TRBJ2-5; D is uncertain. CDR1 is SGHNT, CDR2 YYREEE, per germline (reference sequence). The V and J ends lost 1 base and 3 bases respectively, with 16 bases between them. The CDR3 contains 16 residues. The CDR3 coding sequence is TGTGCCAGCAGCTTGCTTGGCCGGTCTGGGGAAGAGACCCAGTACTTC. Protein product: CASSLLGRSGEETQYF.

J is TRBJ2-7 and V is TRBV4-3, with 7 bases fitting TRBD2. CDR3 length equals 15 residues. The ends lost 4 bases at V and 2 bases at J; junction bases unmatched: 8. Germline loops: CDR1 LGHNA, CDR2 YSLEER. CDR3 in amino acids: CASSPLLGGTYEQYF. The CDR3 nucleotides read TGCGCCAGCAGCCCCCTACTGGGGGGGACCTACGAGCAGTACTTC.

The CDR3 DNA reads TGCGCCAGCAGCTTCGGAGTGTTGGGCACCGGGGAGCTGTTTTTT. Its protein product is CASSFGVLGTGELFF. This chain links TRBV5-1 with TRBJ2-2; D is undetermined. The CDR3 is 15 amino acids. Looked up from germline, CDR1 is SGHRS and CDR2 is YFSETQ. Trimming removed 2 bases from V and 4 bases from J, with 12 bases in between.